This TCR beta chain was identified during a study of CD8+ T cells in alopecia areata. Study results and limitations: Compared with mice, patients displayed less clear TCR sharing, possibly for HLA-related reasons.

Isolation of CD4+ and CD8+ T cells from PBMCs was achieved by sorting. cDNA prepared by RNA extraction and subsequent reverse transcription served as the template for sequencing. TCRdb keeps only in-frame clones here, not all; method: immunoSEQ multiplex PCR. Here the sample spans some 170,000 clones, over 55% being singletons. Details on this clone: Antigen specificity is unknown.

Trimming took off 0 bases at V and 4 bases at J, with 11 bases between the two ends. This CDR3 is 15 amino acids long. Germline V lookup: CDR1 SGHDN, CDR2 FVKESK. The clonotype was recovered from a human donor with alopecia areata. This rearrangement joins TRBV14 to TRBJ2-3, with D maybe TRBD2 (6 bases). The sequencing here drew on CD4+ T cells sorted from blood, taken at week 0. The CDR3 is CASSQEARGSDTQYF. CDR3 coding DNA: TGTGCCAGCAGCCAAGAAGCCCGGGGGTCAGATACGCAGTATTTT. Combining the CDR3 with reference TRBV14 and TRBJ2-3 gives the whole variable domain EAGVTQFPSHSVIEKGQTVTLRCDPISGHDNLYWYRRVMGKEIKFLLHFVKESKQDESGMPNNRFLAERTGGTYSTLKVQPAELEDSGVYFCASSQEARGSDTQYFGPGTRLTVL.